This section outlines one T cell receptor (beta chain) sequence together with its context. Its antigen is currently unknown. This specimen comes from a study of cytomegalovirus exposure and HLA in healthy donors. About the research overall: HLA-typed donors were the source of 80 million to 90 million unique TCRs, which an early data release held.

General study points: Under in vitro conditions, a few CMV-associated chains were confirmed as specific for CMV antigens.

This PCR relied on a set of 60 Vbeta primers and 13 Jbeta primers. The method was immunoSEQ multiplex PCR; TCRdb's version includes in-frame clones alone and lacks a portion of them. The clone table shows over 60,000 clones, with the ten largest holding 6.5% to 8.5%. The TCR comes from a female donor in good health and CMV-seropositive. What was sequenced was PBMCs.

CDR3 region: CAWSVKGTGRQTQYF. DNA of the CDR3: TGTGCCTGGAGTGTTAAAGGGACAGGGAGACAGACCCAGTACTTC. The chain joins TRBV30 to TRBJ2-5, with TRBD1 matching over 9 bases. Germline trimming cut 0 bases from V and 6 bases from J; bases unmatched to any gene: 8. CDR1 is GTSNPN and CDR2 is SVGIG in the germline V gene (reference sequence). The CDR3 runs 15 residues.